This note documents a single T cell receptor (beta chain) sequence. The sample comes from a study of technical replicates of blood from several donors. Sequencing was performed with immunoSEQ multiplex PCR; in TCRdb, only in-frame clones are kept and a portion is missing. The sample consists of around 80,000 clones, 75% to 95% of them appearing once. Sequences were obtained from T cells isolated from PBMCs. This clonotype originated in a human donor in good health.

The CDR3 spells CASSLNRDHNEQFF. DNA for the CDR3: TGTGCCAGCAGTCTGAACAGGGACCACAATGAGCAGTTCTTC. This chain uses TRBV6-5 with TRBJ2-1; D may be TRBD1 (6 bases). V was cut by 5 bases and J by 5 bases, with 13 bases left in between. The CDR3 length is 14 residues. CDR1 MNHEY and CDR2 SVGAGI come from the germline V gene.